A single T cell receptor (beta chain) is shown here with its context. CDR1 and CDR2 (germline): SGHAT, FQNNGV. The CDR3 is made up of 17 amino acids. V was pared by 0 bases and J by 2 bases, with 14 bases between. These data originate in a study of blood T cell repertoires in COVID-19. Study overall: Both acute and convalescent COVID-19 samples were obtained from the United States, Italy and Spain.

Authors' methods: Amplification of reference gene primers provided the estimated nucleated cell counts. Profiled with immunoSEQ multiplex PCR; TCRdb holds only in-frame clones, not every one. The V and J calls and clone size were taken over from that table, and D and trimming were inferred from the DNA. The data contain a few hundred thousand clones, approximately 85% of them singletons. This sequence originates from a man aged 18 to 30 with active or convalescent COVID-19. The sequenced material came from peripheral blood. V and J are TRBV11-2 and TRBJ2-1; TRBD1 is a possible D gene (5 bases). The CDR3 reads CASSLDKGLVAYNEQFF. The CDR3 DNA sequence: TGTGCCAGCAGCTTAGATAAGGGGCTTGTGGCCTACAATGAGCAGTTCTTC.